The 12 T cell receptor beta chains listed next were all sequenced from one sample in a study of OX40 agonist ivuxolimab in advanced cancers. Repertoires were generated with immunoSEQ multiplex PCR, while TCRdb's copy carries only in-frame clones and drops some. The table lists about 89,000 clones, roughly 90% of them singletons, with 0.25% to 0.3% in the top ten. The sequences come from CD4+ or CD8+ T cells sorted from blood, collected in a trial of the OX40 agonist ivuxolimab. The origin of the receptors is an adult with an advanced solid tumor such as melanoma, head and neck, liver or kidney cancer.

This chain links TRBV12-5 with TRBJ1-5; 8 bases agree with TRBD1. The V segment lost 6 bases and the J segment 3 bases; nucleotides outside the gene matches: 7. The CDR3 runs 15 residues. Germline V CDR1 and CDR2: LGHNT, FRNRAP. CDR3 sequence reads: CASGPGTGDNQPQHF. CDR3 DNA: TGTGCTAGTGGCCCGGGGACAGGCGACAATCAGCCCCAGCATTTT. The entire variable domain, with the rest obtained from reference TRBV12-5 and TRBJ1-5, is as follows: DARVTQTPRHKVTEMGQEVTMRCQPILGHNTVFWYRQTMMQGLELLAYFRNRAPLDDSGMPKDRFSAEMPDATLATLKIQPSEPRDSAVYFCASGPGTGDNQPQHFGDGTRLSIL.

The chain couples TRBV18 to TRBJ1-2; TRBD1 might be the D (5 bases). Germline values: CDR1 KGHSH, CDR2 LQKENI. Trimming left V 0 bases short and J 4 bases short, with 9 bases between. The CDR3 runs 14 residues. The CDR3 region is CASSPPGPTYGYTF. The CDR3 DNA sequence: TGTGCCAGCTCACCACCGGGGCCAACCTATGGCTACACCTTC.

The chain joins TRBV9 to TRBJ1-2, with D possibly TRBD1 on 5 matching bases. Germline CDR1 and CDR2: SGDLS and YYNGEE. V was clipped by 4 bases and J by 1 base, with 14 bases between them. This CDR3 is built from 15 residues. The chain's CDR3 is CASSTTGRNNYGYTF. The CDR3 bases are TGTGCCAGCAGCACCACGGGACGGAATAACTATGGCTACACCTTC.

This clone was observed a few times. The chain joins TRBV30 to TRBJ1-3; possible D gene TRBD1, 5 bases. The germline V gene encodes CDR1 GTSNPN and CDR2 SVGIG (reference sequence). This CDR3 is built from 13 residues. Trimming shortened V by 2 bases and J by 2 bases, and 7 bases separated the two germline ends. The CDR3 here is CAWSSGPGNTIYF. CDR3 DNA sequence: TGTGCCTGGAGTTCAGGGCCTGGAAACACCATATATTTT. Looking up the rest from reference TRBV30 and TRBJ1-3 gives the full variable domain: SQTIHQWPATLVQPVGSPLSLECTVEGTSNPNLYWYRQAAGRGLQLLFYSVGIGQISSEVPQNLSASRPQDRQFILSSKKLLLSDSGFYLCAWSSGPGNTIYFGEGSWLTVV.

In this sample, this clone turned up once. V and J are TRBV5-8 and TRBJ2-7, with D maybe TRBD2 (5 bases). Germline CDR1 is SGHTS and CDR2 is YDEGEE. Between the trimmed V and J ends, which lost 6 bases and 3 bases, there was a span of 16 bases. This CDR3 region has 14 residues. The CDR3 DNA is TGTGCCAGCACAAGCCCCATCGGGAACTACGAGCAGTACTTC. It encodes CASTSPIGNYEQYF.

The rearrangement links TRBV7-9 to TRBJ1-5; no reliable D call. This CDR3 is 13 amino acids long. Looked up from germline, CDR1 is SEHNR and CDR2 is FQNEAQ (reference sequence). Trimming took 1 base from V and 7 from J, leaving 8 bases between them. CDR3: CASSLEGRQPQHF. CDR3 coding DNA: TGTGCCAGCAGCTTAGAAGGGAGACAGCCCCAGCATTTT.

This chain uses TRBV11-2 with TRBJ2-5; D unclear. Germline V lookup: CDR1 SGHAT, CDR2 FQNNGV. The CDR3 sequence is 10 residues long. Trimming stripped 4 bases from V and 5 bases from J, with 2 bases between. For the CDR3, the DNA is TGTGCCAGCAGCTCGGAGACCCAGTACTTC. It specifies CASSSETQYF.

This chain connects TRBV7-6 to TRBJ1-2; 12 bases are shared with TRBD1. The germline V gene encodes CDR1 SGHVS and CDR2 FNYEAQ. The CDR3 consists of 22 residues. After removal of 4 bases from V and 0 bases from J, the junction contained 21 bases not matched to a gene. The CDR3 DNA sequence: TGTGCCAGCAGCTCAACCCCGAGACCCGGGACAGGGGGCAAGAGAGCTAACTATGGCTACACCTTC. Its protein is CASSSTPRPGTGGKRANYGYTF. The variable domain in full, with the rest retrieved from reference TRBV7-6 and TRBJ1-2, is GAGVSQSPRYKVTKRGQDVALRCDPISGHVSLYWYRQALGQGPEFLTYFNYEAQQDKSGLPNDRFSAERPEGSISTLTIQRTEQRDSAMYRCASSSTPRPGTGGKRANYGYTFGSGTRLTVV.

The gene calls are TRBV27 and TRBJ2-7, with 11 bases matching TRBD1. The trim removed 7 bases at V and 3 bases at J, leaving 8 bases unmatched. CDR1 and CDR2 (germline): MNHEY, SMNVEV (reference sequence). The CDR3 length is 15 residues. CDR3 region: CASKIRGQGVYEQYF. For the CDR3, the DNA is TGTGCCAGCAAGATTCGGGGACAGGGGGTCTACGAGCAGTACTTC.

The V and J genes are TRBV25-1 and TRBJ2-2; D might be TRBD1 (6 bases). Per germline, CDR1 MGHDK and CDR2 SYGVNS. Trimming took 6 bases from V and 4 from J, leaving 18 bases between them. This CDR3 region has 16 residues. CDR3 bases: TGTGCCAGCAGAGGGGACGGACAGCCACTCACCGGGGAGCTGTTTTTT. It is translated as CASRGDGQPLTGELFF.

This rearrangement joins TRBV5-4 to TRBJ1-5; TRBD1 might be the D (5 bases). V was clipped by 4 bases and J by 10 bases, with 15 bases between them. The CDR3 extends over 13 amino acids. Germline assignment: CDR1 SGHNT and CDR2 YYREEE (reference sequence). The CDR3 region is CASSMGGVGPQHF. In nucleotides, the CDR3 is TGTGCCAGCAGCATGGGAGGGGTAGGCCCCCAGCATTTT.

The chain combines TRBV6-5 with TRBJ1-6; D possibly corresponds to TRBD1 (5 bases). CDR3 length equals 15 residues. Between the trimmed V and J ends, which lost 6 bases and 4 bases, there was a span of 13 bases. CDR1 MNHEY and CDR2 SVGAGI come from the germline V gene. CDR3 DNA sequence: TGTGCCAGCAGCTTCGGGGCGGGGTATAATTCACCCCTCCACTTT. It specifies CASSFGAGYNSPLHF.